One and the same sample provided the 22 T cell receptor beta chains below, sequenced in a study of blood T cell repertoires in COVID-19. Only in-frame clones appear in the TCRdb table, and some are missing; sequencing was by immunoSEQ multiplex PCR. The data contain over 100,000 clones, over 75% of them singletons. Sample: peripheral blood. The receptor source for this set is a woman in her forties or fifties with acute or convalescent COVID-19.

CDR3 sequence: CASSVSGSNSPLHF. The CDR3 DNA is TGTGCCAGCAGTGTGAGTGGTTCTAATTCACCCCTCCACTTT. J is TRBJ1-6 and V is TRBV2; D gene uncertain. Germline V CDR1 and CDR2: SNHLY, FYNNEI. V shed 4 bases and J shed 6 bases, with 10 bases lying between them. CDR3 length: 14 residues.

This clone was seen a handful of times. V gene TRBV30 combines with J gene TRBJ1-2; 7 bases agree with TRBD1. This CDR3 spans 13 amino acids. Germline lookup yields CDR1 GTSNPN and CDR2 SVGIG (reference sequence). The J segment lost 8 bases and the V segment lost 0 bases, leaving 6 bases of the junction unmatched. The CDR3 sequence: CAWSVKGGAGYTF. In nucleotides, the CDR3 is TGTGCCTGGAGTGTAAAAGGGGGCGCGGGCTACACCTTC.

The chain links TRBV29-1 to TRBJ2-5; TRBD2 is a possible D gene (6 bases). Germline CDR1 and CDR2: SQVTM and ANQGSEA. This CDR3 spans 13 amino acids. V was shortened by 6 bases and J by 7 bases, with 18 bases between the two germline ends. In DNA, the CDR3 is TGCAGCGTCCGCGGGTCTCTTAGCGGGACCCAGTACTTC. Amino acid sequence: CSVRGSLSGTQYF.

The chain links TRBV27 to TRBJ1-2; 8 bases are shared with TRBD1. CDR3 length equals 13 residues. CDR1 and CDR2 from the germline V gene are MNHEY and SMNVEV (reference sequence). Trimming took 5 bases from V and 8 from J; bases not matched to a gene: 7. The CDR3 bases are TGTGCCAGCAGTGCCCACAGGGGGAAAGGCTACACCTTC. Amino acid sequence: CASSAHRGKGYTF.

A note on this clone: Within the sample, other DNA sequences also encode this same CDR3. V gene TRBV18 combines with J gene TRBJ1-1; D is unclear. CDR1 is KGHSH, CDR2 LQKENI, per germline. The V gene lost 4 bases and the J gene lost 0 bases, with 15 bases spanning the gap. The CDR3 extends over 16 amino acids. CDR3 in amino acids: CASSLDRGLMNTEAFF. The DNA for the CDR3 is TGTGCCAGCTCACTAGACCGAGGGCTAATGAACACTGAAGCTTTCTTT.

This sequence joins TRBV13 and TRBJ2-3; D uncertain. The V gene lost 2 bases and the J gene lost 4 bases, with 7 bases spanning the gap. The CDR3 runs to 13 residues. Germline assignment: CDR1 PRHDT and CDR2 FYEKMQ (reference sequence). CDR3 sequence (DNA): TGTGCCAGCAGCTTAACAGTTGCAGATACGCAGTATTTT. Translated, it gives CASSLTVADTQYF.

This chain uses TRBV30 with TRBJ1-2, with 8 bases lining up with TRBD1. Germline V CDR1 and CDR2: GTSNPN, SVGIG (reference sequence). The CDR3 runs 12 residues. V trimming: 6 bases; J trimming: 4 bases; junction bases outside the gene matches: 4. The CDR3 sequence: CACTGGRYGYTF. The CDR3 region has the DNA TGTGCCTGCACAGGGGGACGCTATGGCTACACCTTC. Using reference TRBV30 and TRBJ1-2 for the parts outside the CDR3, the full variable domain is SQTIHQWPATLVQPVGSPLSLECTVEGTSNPNLYWYRQAAGRGLQLLFYSVGIGQISSEVPQNLSASRPQDRQFILSSKKLLLSDSGFYLCACTGGRYGYTFGSGTRLTVV.

The chain couples TRBV29-1 to TRBJ1-2; D remains ambiguous. Germline V CDR1 and CDR2: SQVTM, ANQGSEA. The CDR3 is made up of 14 amino acids. V was clipped by 1 base and J by 2 bases, with 11 bases between them. The CDR3 DNA is TGCAGCGTTGAAGGTCTTGCGGGGAACTATGGCTACACCTTC. It is translated as CSVEGLAGNYGYTF.

The V gene is TRBV11-2, the J gene TRBJ1-2, with D unresolved. V shed 5 bases and J shed 0 bases, with 10 bases lying between them. The CDR3 sequence is 14 residues long. The germline CDR1 and CDR2 sequences are SGHAT and FQNNGV. The DNA for the CDR3 is TGTGCCAGCAGCCTACCCGGGTCTAACTATGGCTACACCTTC. It yields the protein CASSLPGSNYGYTF.

This clone was observed a handful of times. The chain employs TRBV9 and TRBJ1-4, with unresolved D. Per germline, CDR1 SGDLS and CDR2 YYNGEE. The germline V and J ends were trimmed by 3 bases and 7 bases, with 13 bases remaining between them. The CDR3 spans 14 residues. CDR3 bases: TGTGCCAGCAGCGGGCAGGTAGTGGGTGAAAAACTGTTTTTT. Its protein is CASSGQVVGEKLFF.

J is TRBJ2-4 and V is TRBV4-1, with 8 positions matching TRBD2. Germline CDR1 reads MGHRA; CDR2 reads YSYEKL. This CDR3 has 18 amino acids. The trim removed 2 bases at V and 0 bases at J, leaving 9 bases unmatched. The CDR3 loop is CASSQSGGGPLAKNIQYF. The CDR3 nucleotides read TGCGCCAGCAGCCAATCGGGCGGGGGGCCCTTAGCCAAAAACATTCAGTACTTC.

This chain joins TRBV7-9 and TRBJ2-4; possibly TRBD2 for D (5 bases). The germline gives CDR1 SEHNR, CDR2 FQNEAQ (reference sequence). V was clipped by 5 bases and J by 6 bases, with 14 bases between them. This CDR3 is built from 14 residues. Here the CDR3 DNA reads TGTGCCAGCAGCATGGACTCCGGGGTAAACATTCAGTACTTC. Translating gives CASSMDSGVNIQYF.

The chain combines TRBV4-2 with TRBJ2-1, with D tentatively TRBD1 (6 bases). The length of the CDR3 is 16 residues. V gave up 9 bases and J gave up 0 bases, with 18 bases separating them. The germline V gene has CDR1 LGHNA and CDR2 YNFKEQ. The CDR3: CASSVIQGSSYNEQFF. The DNA of the CDR3 is TGTGCCAGTTCAGTCATCCAGGGGAGCTCCTACAATGAGCAGTTCTTC.

The chain uses TRBV9 and TRBJ2-3, with 8 bases identical to TRBD1. This CDR3 is built from 16 residues. Germline values: CDR1 SGDLS, CDR2 YYNGEE. V dropped 0 bases and J dropped 0; count of bases not matched to a gene: 3. The CDR3 is CASSVGQGASTDTQYF. DNA for the CDR3: TGTGCCAGCAGCGTAGGGCAGGGGGCTAGCACAGATACGCAGTATTTT.

The chain's CDR3 is CASSASTGARPNNEQFF. CDR3 bases: TGTGCCAGCAGCGCCTCGACAGGGGCCCGACCCAACAATGAGCAGTTCTTC. The chain is built from TRBV9 and TRBJ2-1, with TRBD1 matching 8 bases. This CDR3 comprises 17 residues. With 3 bases clipped from V and 5 bases from J, the junction kept 13 bases outside the gene matches. Germline V CDR1 and CDR2: SGDLS, YYNGEE.

This chain uses TRBV4-2 with TRBJ1-2; 9 bases line up with TRBD1. The CDR3 extends over 16 amino acids. The V gene's germline CDR1 is LGHNA and CDR2 YNFKEQ. The trim removed 4 bases at V and 6 bases at J, leaving 12 bases unmatched. CDR3 sequence (DNA): TGTGCCAGCAGCCCGTCTCCCGGGACAGGGCTTCATGGCTACACCTTC. As protein: CASSPSPGTGLHGYTF.

The DNA of the CDR3 is TGTGCCAGCAGAACCCTATCCGAAAAACTGTTTTTT. Residues: CASRTLSEKLFF. V usage is TRBV28 and J usage is TRBJ1-4; D is uncertain. The ends were cut back, 6 bases at V and 8 bases at J, with 10 bases in the middle. Germline assignment: CDR1 MDHEN and CDR2 SYDVKM. This CDR3 comprises 12 residues. The variable domain in full, completed from reference TRBV28 and TRBJ1-4, reads DVKVTQSSRYLVKRTGEKVFLECVQDMDHENMFWYRQDPGLGLRLIYFSYDVKMKEKGDIPEGYSVSREKKERFSLILESASTNQTSMYLCASRTLSEKLFFGSGTQLSVL.

The rearrangement uses TRBV11-2 and TRBJ1-5; D is possibly TRBD1 (5 bases). Per germline, CDR1 SGHAT and CDR2 FQNNGV. Trimming removed 6 bases from V and 3 bases from J, with 9 bases in between. This CDR3 spans 13 amino acids. The CDR3 is CASSQGNNQPQHF. As DNA, the CDR3 is TGTGCCAGCAGTCAGGGTAACAATCAGCCCCAGCATTTT.

The chain links TRBV12-3 or TRBV12-4 to TRBJ1-1, with TRBD1 matching over 9 bases. The CDR3 has 13 amino acids. Trimming cost V 3 bases and J 10 bases; bases outside gene matches: 6. CDR3 amino acids: CASSFTGGSAAFF. The CDR3 nucleotides read TGTGCCAGCAGTTTCACAGGGGGCTCTGCAGCTTTCTTT.

This rearrangement joins TRBV7-9 to TRBJ1-2; the D gene is possibly TRBD1 (6 bases). CDR3 length equals 12 residues. CDR1 and CDR2 (germline): SEHNR, FQNEAQ (reference sequence). The V and J ends lost 5 bases and 6 bases respectively, with 10 bases between them. The CDR3, as DNA: TGTGCCAGCAGCCCACGACAGGATGGCTACACCTTC. Its translation: CASSPRQDGYTF.

This clone has a handful of counts. The chain joins TRBV5-4 to TRBJ1-2; D may be TRBD1 (5 bases). Trimming removed 3 bases from V and 2 bases from J, with 11 bases in between. Germline V CDR1 and CDR2: SGHNT, YYREEE (reference sequence). The CDR3 has 14 amino acids. CDR3 sequence (DNA): TGTGCCAGCAGCTCGTCCAGGGCGAACTATGGCTACACCTTC. Protein: CASSSSRANYGYTF.

The chain combines TRBV5-1 with TRBJ1-1; TRBD1 matches 7 bases. Per germline, CDR1 SGHRS and CDR2 YFSETQ. The V segment lost 4 bases and the J segment 10 bases; nucleotides outside the gene matches: 13. CDR3 length equals 14 residues. The CDR3 reads CASSLRQGTGGAFF. The CDR3 DNA reads TGCGCCAGCAGCCTCCGACAGGGCACGGGTGGAGCTTTCTTT.